This T cell receptor (beta chain) derives from a study of blood T cell repertoires in COVID-19. For the study at large: The study drew acute and convalescent COVID-19 samples from the United States, Italy and Spain. PBMCs, B-cell-depleted T cells, or T cells were the source of the cDNA or gDNA that made up the material.

Authors' processing steps: Scientists estimated how many nucleated cells there were by amplifying reference gene primers. Only in-frame clones appear in the TCRdb table, and some are missing; sequencing was by immunoSEQ multiplex PCR. V and J calls and clone size are given by that table; D and trimming were obtained from the DNA. The sample carries about 170,000 clones, about 87% recorded once. CDR1 and CDR2 (germline): MNHEY, SVGAGI. The V gene end was trimmed by 5 bases and the J gene end by 0 bases; junction bases not matched to a gene: 3. The CDR3 has 15 amino acids. The chain links TRBV6-5 to TRBJ2-5, with 10 positions matching TRBD1. The specimen sequenced was peripheral blood. The TCR sequence derives from a young man with active or convalescent COVID-19. DNA for the CDR3: TGTGCCAGCAGTAGGGACAGGGGATACCAAGAGACCCAGTACTTC. This codes for CASSRDRGYQETQYF.